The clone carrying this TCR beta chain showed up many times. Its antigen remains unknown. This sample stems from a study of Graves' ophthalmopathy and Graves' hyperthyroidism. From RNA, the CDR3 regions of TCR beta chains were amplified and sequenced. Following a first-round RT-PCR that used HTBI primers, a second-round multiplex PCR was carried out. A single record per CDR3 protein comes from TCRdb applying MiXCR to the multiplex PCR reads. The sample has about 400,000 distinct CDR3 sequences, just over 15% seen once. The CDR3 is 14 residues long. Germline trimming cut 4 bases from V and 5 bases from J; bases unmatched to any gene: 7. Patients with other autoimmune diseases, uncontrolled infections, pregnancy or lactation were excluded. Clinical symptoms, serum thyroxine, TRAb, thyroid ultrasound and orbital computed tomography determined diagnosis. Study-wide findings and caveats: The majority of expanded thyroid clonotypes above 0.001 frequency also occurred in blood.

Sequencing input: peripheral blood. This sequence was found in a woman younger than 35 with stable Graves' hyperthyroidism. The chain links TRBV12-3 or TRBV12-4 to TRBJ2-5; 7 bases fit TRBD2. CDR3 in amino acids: CASSSVGGVETQYF. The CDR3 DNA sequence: TGTGCCAGCAGTTCCGTGGGGGGGGTGGAGACCCAGTACTTC.